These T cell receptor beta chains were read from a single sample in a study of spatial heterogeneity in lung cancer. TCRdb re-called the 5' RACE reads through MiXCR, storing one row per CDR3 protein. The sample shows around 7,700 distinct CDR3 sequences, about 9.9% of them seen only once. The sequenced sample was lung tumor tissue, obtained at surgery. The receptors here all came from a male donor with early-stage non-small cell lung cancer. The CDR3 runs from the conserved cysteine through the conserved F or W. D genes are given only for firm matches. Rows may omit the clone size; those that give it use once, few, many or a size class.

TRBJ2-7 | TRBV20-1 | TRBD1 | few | TGCAGTGCCCCAGGACAGGGAATTTACGAGCAGTACTTC | CSAPGQGIYEQYF
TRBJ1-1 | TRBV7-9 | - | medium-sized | TGTGCCAGCAGCTCGAACACTGAAGCTTTCTTT | CASSSNTEAFF
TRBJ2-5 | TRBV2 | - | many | TGTGCCAGCGATCTTATAACAGGGAGCGGGGCCCAAGAGACCCAGTACTTC | CASDLITGSGAQETQYF
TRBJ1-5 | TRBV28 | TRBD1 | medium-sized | TGTGCCAGCAGCACCCTTCGACAGGGTGGTAGTCAGCCCCAGCATTTT | CASSTLRQGGSQPQHF
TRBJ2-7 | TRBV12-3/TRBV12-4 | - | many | TGTGCCAGCAGTTTAGAACCTACCCCGGGCCTAGGCCCCTACGAGCAGTACTTC | CASSLEPTPGLGPYEQYF
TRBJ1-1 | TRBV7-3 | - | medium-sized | TGTGCCAGCAGCCCCGGTATGAACACTGAAGCTTTCTTT | CASSPGMNTEAFF
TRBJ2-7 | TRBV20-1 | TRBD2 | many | TGCAGTGCTAAATTAGCGGGAGGGAGTTACGAGCAGTACTTC | CSAKLAGGSYEQYF
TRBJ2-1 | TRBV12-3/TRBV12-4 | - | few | TGTGCCAGCAGTTTTGGGGGGTCCTACAATGAGCAGTTCTTC | CASSFGGSYNEQFF
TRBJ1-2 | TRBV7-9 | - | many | TGTGCCAGCAGTGGGGGCTCCGGCTATGGCTACACCTTC | CASSGGSGYGYTF
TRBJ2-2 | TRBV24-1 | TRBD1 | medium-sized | TGTGCCACCAGTTTCGGGCCGGGACAGGGGCTAGGCGGGGAGCTGTTTTTT | CATSFGPGQGLGGELFF
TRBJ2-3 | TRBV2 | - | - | TGTGCCAGCAGACGGGAGCGCACAGATACGCAGTATTTT | CASRRERTDTQYF
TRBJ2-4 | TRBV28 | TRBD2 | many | TGTGCCAGCAGGCCGGGACTAGCGAGAGGGCCTGCTGAAAACATTCAGTACTTC | CASRPGLARGPAENIQYF
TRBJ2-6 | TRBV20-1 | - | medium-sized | TGCAGTGCTAGAGATCGAGAGAGCACCTCTGGGGCCAACGTCCTGACTTTC | CSARDRESTSGANVLTF
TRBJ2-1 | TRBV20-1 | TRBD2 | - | TGCAGTGCTAGGGGGACTAGCGGAACCTACAATGAGCAGTTCTTC | CSARGTSGTYNEQFF
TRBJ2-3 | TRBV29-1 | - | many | TGCAGCGTTGTCGTGTCGGGGGGCTTAAGCACAGATACGCAGTATTTT | CSVVVSGGLSTDTQYF
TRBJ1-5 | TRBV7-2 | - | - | TGTGCCAGCAGCTTAGGTGCCAGTAGCAATCAGCCCCAGCATTTT | CASSLGASSNQPQHF
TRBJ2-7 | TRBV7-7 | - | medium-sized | TGTGCTAGCAGCTTAGGGGGGTCTGGGTACGAGCAGTACTTC | CASSLGGSGYEQYF
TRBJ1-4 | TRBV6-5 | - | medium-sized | TGTGCCACCTCCTTGAGGGGGACTAATGAAAAACTGTTTTTT | CATSLRGTNEKLFF
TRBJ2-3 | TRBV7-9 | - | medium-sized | TGTGCCAGCAGCTTAGCCCGACCGGGGCCCAGCACAGATACGCAGTATTTT | CASSLARPGPSTDTQYF
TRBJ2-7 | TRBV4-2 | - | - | TGTGCCAGCAGCCAAGAACACCACTCCTACGAGCAGTACTTC | CASSQEHHSYEQYF
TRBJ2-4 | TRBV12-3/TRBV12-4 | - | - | TGTGCCAGCAGCGTAGGGCAGGGGTTCCAAAACATTCAGTACTTC | CASSVGQGFQNIQYF
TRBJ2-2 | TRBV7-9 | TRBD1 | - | TGTGCCAGCAGCTACAGGGGATACACCGGGGAGCTGTTTTTT | CASSYRGYTGELFF
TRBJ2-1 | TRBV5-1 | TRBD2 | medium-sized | TGCGCCAGCTTCCCCGGGACTAGCGGTCACAATGAGCAGTTCTTC | CASFPGTSGHNEQFF
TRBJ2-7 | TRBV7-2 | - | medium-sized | TGTGCCAGCAGCGCCCGACTTATTTACGAGCAGTACTTC | CASSARLIYEQYF
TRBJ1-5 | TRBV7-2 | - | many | TGTGCCAGCAGCTTAGACGGGGACAGCAATCAGCCCCAGCATTTT | CASSLDGDSNQPQHF
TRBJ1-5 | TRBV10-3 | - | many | TGTGCCATCCTTCGCAATCAGCCCCAGCATTTT | CAILRNQPQHF
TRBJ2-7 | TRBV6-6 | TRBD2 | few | TGTGCCAGCACTCAGTGGGCTAGCGGGAGCAACGAGCAGTACTTC | CASTQWASGSNEQYF
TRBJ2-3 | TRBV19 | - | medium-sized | TGTGCCAGTAGACTCGGAAGGGGGACAGATACGCAGTATTTT | CASRLGRGTDTQYF
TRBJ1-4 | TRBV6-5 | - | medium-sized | TGTGCCAGCAAACAGGGATCGGGGAATGAAAAACTGTTTTTT | CASKQGSGNEKLFF
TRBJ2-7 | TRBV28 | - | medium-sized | TGTGCCAGCAGCTCAATCGGACGGAACCGTCCCTACGAGCAGTACTTC | CASSSIGRNRPYEQYF
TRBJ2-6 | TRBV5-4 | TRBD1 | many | TGTGCCAGCAGCTTCGGGACAGCCTTCTCTGGGGCCAACGTCCTGACTTTC | CASSFGTAFSGANVLTF
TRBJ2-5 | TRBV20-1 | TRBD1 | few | TGCAGTGCTAGAGAGGGCAGGGGGCGGGAGACCCAGTACTTC | CSAREGRGRETQYF
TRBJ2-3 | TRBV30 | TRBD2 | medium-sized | TGTGCCTGGAGTGTAAATCTAGCGGATCCGCAGTATTTT | CAWSVNLADPQYF
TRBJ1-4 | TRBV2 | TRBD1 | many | TGTGCCAGCAGTTCGGGGGGGACAGGGCCGGGAGAAAAACTGTTTTTT | CASSSGGTGPGEKLFF
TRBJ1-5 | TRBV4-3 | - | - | TGCGCCAGCAGCCAAGATACGGCCAATCAGCCCCAGCATTTT | CASSQDTANQPQHF
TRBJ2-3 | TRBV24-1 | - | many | TGTGCCACCAGTGTCGGAAGCACAGATACGCAGTATTTT | CATSVGSTDTQYF
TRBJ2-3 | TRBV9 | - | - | TGTGCCAGCAGCGTAGAACTAACCACAGATACGCAGTATTTT | CASSVELTTDTQYF
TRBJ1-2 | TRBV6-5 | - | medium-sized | TGTGCCAGCAGTTCTCACAGGGTCGGCTATGGCTACACCTTC | CASSSHRVGYGYTF
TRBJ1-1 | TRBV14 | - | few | TGTGCCAGCAGCGCGCTAGAGCAGGGGATATACGCTGAAGCTTTCTTT | CASSALEQGIYAEAFF
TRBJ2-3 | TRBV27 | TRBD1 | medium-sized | TGTGCCACAAAGTACAGGGGGCTTAGCACAGATACGCAGTATTTT | CATKYRGLSTDTQYF
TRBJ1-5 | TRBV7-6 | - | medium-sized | TGTGCCAGCAGCCCCAGGGACGGCAGCAATCAGCCCCAGCATTTT | CASSPRDGSNQPQHF